These 24 T cell receptor beta chains share one sample of origin, sequenced in a study of beta chain features in type 1 diabetes. Their antigens remain unidentified. Investigators reverse transcribed all isolated RNA, so they sequenced expressed TCRB transcripts. The method was immunoSEQ multiplex PCR; TCRdb's version includes in-frame clones alone and lacks a portion of them. Of 400,000 or so clones in the sample, roughly a tenth were seen once. Study conclusions and caveats: Shorter TCRB CDR3s, moderately but significantly so, were found in Type 1 diabetes patients in all four CD4+ subsets.

The specimen was central memory CD4+ T cells from blood. The receptors here all came from a man aged 25-40 years with type 1 diabetes.

This chain uses TRBV28 with TRBJ1-1; D is unclear. Germline loops: CDR1 MDHEN, CDR2 SYDVKM. The germline V and J ends were trimmed by 4 bases and 1 base, with 7 bases remaining between them. This CDR3 has 13 amino acids. The CDR3 DNA is TGTGCCAGCAGTTACCGGACGAACACTGAAGCTTTCTTT. Protein sequence: CASSYRTNTEAFF.

The chain is built from TRBV28 and TRBJ2-7; D unresolved. This CDR3 comprises 13 residues. Germline assignment: CDR1 MDHEN and CDR2 SYDVKM. V was cut by 4 bases and J by 3 bases, with 10 bases left in between. CDR3 bases: TGTGCCAGCAGTTCGAACCAGGTCTACGAGCAGTACTTC. It encodes CASSSNQVYEQYF.

This clone was observed a few times. The chain has TRBV2 and TRBJ2-1, with D possibly matching TRBD2 (6 bases). The germline V gene encodes CDR1 SNHLY and CDR2 FYNNEI. The CDR3 sequence is 15 residues long. The V end lost 6 bases, the J end lost 3 bases, and 15 bases lay between the germline ends. The CDR3 DNA is TGTGCCAGCAGCCTCCGGGACTCAAACTACAATGAGCAGTTCTTC. It encodes CASSLRDSNYNEQFF.

This chain connects TRBV6-6 to TRBJ2-7, with no clear D. The CDR3 length is 13 residues. The germline gives CDR1 MNHNY, CDR2 SVGAGI (reference sequence). The germline V and J ends were trimmed by 4 bases and 7 bases, with 14 bases remaining between them. The CDR3, as DNA: TGTGCCAGCAGTTCCTCTGTGGTGAGGGAGCAGTACTTC. The encoded protein is CASSSSVVREQYF.

This clone has more than one count but fewer than ten. The sample holds other DNA sequences that translate to the same CDR3. The chain combines TRBV6-6 with TRBJ1-2; TRBD1 aligns across 9 bases. The germline V gene encodes CDR1 MNHNY and CDR2 SVGAGI (reference sequence). J was trimmed by 1 base and V by 5 bases; bases with no gene match: 5. This CDR3 comprises 15 residues. CDR3 in DNA: TGTGCCAGCAGTCCTGGGACAGGGAATAACTATGGCTACACCTTC. Amino acid sequence: CASSPGTGNNYGYTF.

This clone was seen repeatedly, ten times or more. The gene calls are TRBV2 and TRBJ2-1; the match to TRBD1 covers 9 bases. The CDR3 spans 15 residues. Germline CDR1 reads SNHLY; CDR2 reads FYNNEI. With 6 bases clipped from V and 3 bases from J, the junction kept 6 bases outside the gene matches. The CDR3 DNA follows: TGTGCCAGCAGCCTCGCGGACAGGGGCTACAATGAGCAGTTCTTC. The encoded protein is CASSLADRGYNEQFF.

This clone turned up a few times. V usage is TRBV7-2 and J usage is TRBJ1-4, with TRBD1 matching 8 bases. This CDR3 has 14 amino acids. V was pared by 5 bases and J by 3 bases, with 2 bases of the junction left unmatched. The germline V gene encodes CDR1 SGHTA and CDR2 FQGNSA. CDR3 sequence reads: CASSRTGPNEKLFF. The DNA for the CDR3 is TGTGCCAGCAGCCGGACAGGGCCTAATGAAAAACTGTTTTTT.

This clone was found many times. V is TRBV7-6 and J is TRBJ1-3; maybe TRBD1 (5 bases). The V and J ends lost 2 bases and 4 bases respectively, with 6 bases between them. CDR1 and CDR2 (germline): SGHVS, FNYEAQ. There are 13 residues in the CDR3. The CDR3 loop reads CASSLQGGNTIYF. Written as DNA, the CDR3 is TGTGCCAGCAGCTTACAGGGAGGAAACACCATATATTTT. Looking up the rest from reference TRBV7-6 and TRBJ1-3 gives the full variable domain: GAGVSQSPRYKVTKRGQDVALRCDPISGHVSLYWYRQALGQGPEFLTYFNYEAQQDKSGLPNDRFSAERPEGSISTLTIQRTEQRDSAMYRCASSLQGGNTIYFGEGSWLTVV.

This clone was detected a few times. This chain links TRBV5-4 with TRBJ2-2; D tentatively fits TRBD1 or TRBD2 (5 bases each). Per the germline V gene, CDR1 is SGHNT and CDR2 is YYREEE (reference sequence). V shed 3 bases and J shed 0 bases, with 9 bases lying between them. The CDR3 has 15 amino acids. The CDR3 DNA reads TGTGCCAGCAGCTCCGGGACGGCGAACACCGGGGAGCTGTTTTTT. This gives the protein CASSSGTANTGELFF.

This clone was seen many times. The J gene is TRBJ2-2, the V gene TRBV9; D may be TRBD2 (6 bases). The CDR3 is made up of 14 amino acids. Trimming pared 4 bases from V and 6 bases from J, leaving 13 bases between. Germline loops: CDR1 SGDLS, CDR2 YYNGEE. CDR3 sequence: CASSPRPGAGELFF. Written as DNA, the CDR3 is TGTGCCAGCAGCCCACGCCCGGGGGCCGGGGAGCTGTTTTTT.

This clone was observed a few times. The chain joins TRBV28 to TRBJ2-7; weak D call: TRBD2 (7 bases). The CDR3 spans 13 residues. Germline V gene data show CDR1 as MDHEN and CDR2 as SYDVKM. Between the trimmed V and J ends, which lost 7 bases and 12 bases, there was a span of 22 bases. The CDR3 spells CASTRGDTREGYF. The CDR3 DNA reads TGTGCCAGCACCCGGGGGGACACCCGTGAGGGGTACTTC.

This clone was counted a few times. The chain has TRBV10-1 and TRBJ2-5; 7 bases align to TRBD1. After removal of 3 bases from V and 1 base from J, the junction contained 2 bases not matched to a gene. From germline, CDR1 is WNHNN and CDR2 SYGVQD (reference sequence). The CDR3 runs 14 residues. CDR3 in DNA: TGCGCCAGCAGTGAAGGACAGGCCCAAGAGACCCAGTACTTC. Its protein is CASSEGQAQETQYF.

This clone was seen repeatedly, ten times or more. This chain links TRBV18 with TRBJ2-7; 11 positions agree with TRBD2. The V gene's germline CDR1 is KGHSH and CDR2 LQKENI. The ends lost 6 bases at V and 2 bases at J; junction bases unmatched: 15. The CDR3 contains 18 residues. The CDR3 reads CASSPRGMTSGTTYEQYF. The DNA of the CDR3 is TGTGCCAGCTCGCCTCGGGGGATGACTAGCGGGACTACCTACGAGCAGTACTTC.

This clone came up a few times. V gene TRBV7-9 combines with J gene TRBJ2-7; D may match TRBD1 or TRBD2 (5 bases each). There are 15 residues in the CDR3. Germline CDR1 is SEHNR and CDR2 is FQNEAQ (reference sequence). V was clipped by 4 bases and J by 0 bases, with 13 bases between them. CDR3 DNA sequence: TGTGCCAGCAGCTCTCGGGCAGGGAGCTCCTACGAGCAGTACTTC. This gives the protein CASSSRAGSSYEQYF.

This clone showed up just a few times. This chain uses TRBV7-2 with TRBJ2-5; the D is unclear. The CDR3 covers 14 residues. The germline V and J ends were trimmed by 5 bases and 4 bases, with 14 bases remaining between them. The germline V gene encodes CDR1 SGHTA and CDR2 FQGNSA. CDR3 nucleotide sequence: TGTGCCAGCAGCCCGTCAGCTGTAGGAGAGACCCAGTACTTC. Its protein is CASSPSAVGETQYF.

The chain couples TRBV27 to TRBJ1-1; D unclear. V lost 4 bases to trimming and J lost 6 bases, with 9 bases between them. This CDR3 has 12 residues. Germline lookup yields CDR1 MNHEY and CDR2 SMNVEV (reference sequence). CDR3 DNA: TGTGCCAGCAGTTCCTGGCGGGCTGAAGCTTTCTTT. This gives the protein CASSSWRAEAFF.

The V call is TRBV11-2, the J call TRBJ1-2; D is possibly TRBD1 (5 bases). CDR3 length: 13 residues. V shed 1 base and J shed 8 bases, with 11 bases lying between them. From germline, CDR1 is SGHAT and CDR2 FQNNGV. DNA for the CDR3: TGTGCCAGCAGCTTAGCCGTCTGGGGGGGCTACACCTTC. It translates to CASSLAVWGGYTF.

This clone was counted many times. The CDR3 sequence is CATSRAASGSVSYNEQFF. The CDR3 DNA reads as TGTGCCACCAGCAGAGCTGCTAGCGGGAGCGTTTCCTACAATGAGCAGTTCTTC. V and J are TRBV15 and TRBJ2-1, with 10 nucleotides matching TRBD2. The V gene end was trimmed by 1 base and the J gene end by 1 base; junction bases not matched to a gene: 7. The CDR3 is 18 residues long. Germline V gene lookup returns CDR1 LNHNV and CDR2 YYDKDF (reference sequence).

V and J are TRBV29-1 and TRBJ1-1; tentatively, D is TRBD1 (5 bases). Germline assignment: CDR1 SQVTM and CDR2 ANQGSEA. This CDR3 has 11 residues. Trimming left V 7 bases short and J 5 bases short, with 11 bases between. The CDR3 DNA is TGCAGCGCCCACCGGGGGACTGAAGCTTTCTTT. It translates to CSAHRGTEAFF.

The sample holds a few counts of this clone. DNA for the CDR3: TGCAGCGTGAGGGACAGGGGGCAAGCTTTCTTT. Translation gives CSVRDRGQAFF. The chain carries TRBV29-1 and TRBJ1-1; TRBD1 agrees at 12 bases. Germline loops: CDR1 SQVTM, CDR2 ANQGSEA. With 6 bases clipped from V and 9 bases from J, the junction kept 2 bases outside the gene matches. CDR3 length: 11 residues.

This clone was seen a few times. This chain connects TRBV19 to TRBJ2-4; tentatively, D is TRBD1 or TRBD2 (5 bases each). The germline V gene has CDR1 LNHDA and CDR2 SQIVND (reference sequence). CDR3 length equals 16 residues. Between the trimmed V and J ends, which lost 2 bases and 7 bases, there was a span of 18 bases. CDR3 protein: CASSIQHGTLPNIQYF. In nucleotides, the CDR3 is TGTGCCAGTAGTATACAACATGGGACCCTCCCTAACATTCAGTACTTC.

This clone has only a few counts. V and J are TRBV10-2 and TRBJ1-1; 9 bases are shared with TRBD1. With 4 bases clipped from V and 6 bases from J, the junction kept 18 bases outside the gene matches. This CDR3 is 18 amino acids long. Germline loops: CDR1 WSHSY, CDR2 SAAADI. CDR3 loop: CASSAFWGRDRDSAEAFF. The CDR3 DNA sequence: TGCGCCAGCAGTGCGTTTTGGGGTAGGGACAGGGATTCAGCTGAAGCTTTCTTT.

In this sample, this clone turned up a few times. The genes are TRBV28 and TRBJ2-7, with 10 nucleotides matching TRBD2. The trim removed 6 bases at V and 10 bases at J, leaving 18 bases unmatched. The CDR3 has 16 residues. Germline CDR1 is MDHEN and CDR2 is SYDVKM. The CDR3, as DNA: TGTGCCAGCAGCCAATGGACTAGCGGCCACCCCTGGTCCCAGTACTTC. Translation: CASSQWTSGHPWSQYF.

J is TRBJ2-5 and V is TRBV4-3, with D unclear. The J call is doubtful: the DNA matches TRBJ2-7 better. The germline gives CDR1 LGHNA, CDR2 YSLEER. CDR3 length: 15 residues. The CDR3 protein is CASSQERTDTYEQYF. DNA for the CDR3: TGCGCCAGCAGCCAAGAACGAACAGATACCTACGAGCAGTACTTC.